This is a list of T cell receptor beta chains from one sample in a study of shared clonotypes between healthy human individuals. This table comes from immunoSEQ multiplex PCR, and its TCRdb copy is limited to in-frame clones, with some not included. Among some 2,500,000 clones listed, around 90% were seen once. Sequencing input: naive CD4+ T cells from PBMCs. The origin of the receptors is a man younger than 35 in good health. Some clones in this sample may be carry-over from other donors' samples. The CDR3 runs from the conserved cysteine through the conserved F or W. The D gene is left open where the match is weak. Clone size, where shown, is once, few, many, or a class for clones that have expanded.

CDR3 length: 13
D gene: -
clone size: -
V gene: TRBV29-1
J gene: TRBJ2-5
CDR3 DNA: TGCAGCGTGCTGATGCCTGGGCTCGCGGCCCAGTACTTC
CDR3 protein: CSVLMPGLAAQYF

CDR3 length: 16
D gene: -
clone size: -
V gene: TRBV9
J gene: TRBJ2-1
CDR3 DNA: TGTGCCAGCAGCGTAGGGGATAGCGGTACAATGATGCGGCAGTTCTTC
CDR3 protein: CASSVGDSGTMMRQFF

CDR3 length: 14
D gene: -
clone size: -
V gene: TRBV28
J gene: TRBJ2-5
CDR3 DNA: TGTGCCGCCACCCCGGGGTGGGGTGGGGAGACCCAGTACTTC
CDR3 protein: CAATPGWGGETQYF

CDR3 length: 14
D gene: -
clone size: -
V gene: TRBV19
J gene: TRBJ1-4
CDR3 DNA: TGTGCCAGTAGCATAAGGACGGCTAATGAAAAACTGTTTTTT
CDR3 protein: CASSIRTANEKLFF

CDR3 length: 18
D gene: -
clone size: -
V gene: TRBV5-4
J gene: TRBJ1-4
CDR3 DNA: TGTGCCAGCAGCTTATTGATAAGGGGTTCTGCAACTAATGAAAAACTGTTTTTT
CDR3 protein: CASSLLIRGSATNEKLFF

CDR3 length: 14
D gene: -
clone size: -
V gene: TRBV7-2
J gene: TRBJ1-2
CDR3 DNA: TGTGCCAGCACCCCCCGGGGGGCTGGCTATGGCTACACCTTC
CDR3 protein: CASTPRGAGYGYTF

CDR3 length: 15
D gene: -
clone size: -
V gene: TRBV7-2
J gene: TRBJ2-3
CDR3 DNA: TGTGCCAGCAGCCCGGACCATTGGAGCACAGATACGCAGTATTTT
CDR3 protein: CASSPDHWSTDTQYF

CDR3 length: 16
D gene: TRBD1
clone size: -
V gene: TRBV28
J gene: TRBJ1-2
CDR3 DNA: TGTGCCAGCAGTTTACCGGGACAGGGCTCATTCTATGGCTACACCTTC
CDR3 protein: CASSLPGQGSFYGYTF

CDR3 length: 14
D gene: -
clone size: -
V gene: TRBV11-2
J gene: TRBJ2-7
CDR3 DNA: TGTGCCAGCAGCGTCGGGGTTTCATCCTACGAGCAGTACTTC
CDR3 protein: CASSVGVSSYEQYF

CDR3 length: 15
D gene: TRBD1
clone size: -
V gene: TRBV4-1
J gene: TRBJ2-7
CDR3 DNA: TGCGCCAGCAGCCCACCGGGACAGGGAACCCACGAGCAGTACTTC
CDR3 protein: CASSPPGQGTHEQYF

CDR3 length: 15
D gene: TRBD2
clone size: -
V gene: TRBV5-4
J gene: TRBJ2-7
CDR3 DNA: TGTGCCAGCAGCTCCGGGACTAGCGGGACATACGAGCAGTACTTC
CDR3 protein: CASSSGTSGTYEQYF

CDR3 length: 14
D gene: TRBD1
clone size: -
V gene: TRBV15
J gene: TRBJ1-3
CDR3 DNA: TGTGCCACCGAGCGGGCAGGGGGCGGAAACACCATATATTTT
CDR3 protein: CATERAGGGNTIYF

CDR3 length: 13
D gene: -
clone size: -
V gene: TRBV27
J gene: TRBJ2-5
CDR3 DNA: TGTGCCAGCAGTTTAACCAGGGGAGAGACCCAGTACTTC
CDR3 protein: CASSLTRGETQYF

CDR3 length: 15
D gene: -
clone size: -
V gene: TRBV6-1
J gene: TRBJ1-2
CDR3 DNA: TGTGCCAGCAGTGAAGGGACAGTGAGGAGTCTGGTTCACACCTTC
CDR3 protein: CASSEGTVRSLVHTF

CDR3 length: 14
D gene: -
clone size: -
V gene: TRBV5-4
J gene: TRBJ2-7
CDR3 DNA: TGTGCCAGCAGCTTGAAGGCAGGTGATTACGAGCAGTACTTC
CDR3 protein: CASSLKAGDYEQYF

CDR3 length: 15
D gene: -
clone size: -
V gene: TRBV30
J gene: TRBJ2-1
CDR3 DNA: TGTGCCTGGACCGGCGGAAGCGGGCGTTACAATGAGCAGTTCTTC
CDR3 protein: CAWTGGSGRYNEQFF

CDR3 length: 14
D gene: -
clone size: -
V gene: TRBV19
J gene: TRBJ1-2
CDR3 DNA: TGTGCCAGTAGTAACAGGGTTATCGGCTATGGCTACACCTTC
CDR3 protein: CASSNRVIGYGYTF

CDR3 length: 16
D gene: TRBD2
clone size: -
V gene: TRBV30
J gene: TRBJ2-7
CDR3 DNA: TGTGCCTGGAGTGTTTTTAGCGGGAGGGCCGTAAACGAGCAGTACTTC
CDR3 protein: CAWSVFSGRAVNEQYF

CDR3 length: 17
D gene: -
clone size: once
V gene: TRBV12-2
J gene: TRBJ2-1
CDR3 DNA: TGTGCAAGTCGCTTCGCTAGCGGGAGGGAGACCTACAATGAGCAGTTCTTC
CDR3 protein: CASRFASGRETYNEQFF

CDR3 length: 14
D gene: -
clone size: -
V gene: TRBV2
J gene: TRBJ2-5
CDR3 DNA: TGTGCCAGCCGAAGGACGGCGAGAGAAGAGACCCAGTACTTC
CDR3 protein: CASRRTAREETQYF

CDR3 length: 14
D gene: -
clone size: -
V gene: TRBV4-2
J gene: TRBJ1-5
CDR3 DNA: TGTGCCAGCAGCCAAGACAACGCCTGGGAGCCCCAGCATTTT
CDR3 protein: CASSQDNAWEPQHF

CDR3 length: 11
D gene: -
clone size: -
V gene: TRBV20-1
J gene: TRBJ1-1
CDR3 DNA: TGCAGTGCCCCCGCGGACACTGAAGCTTTCTTT
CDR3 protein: CSAPADTEAFF

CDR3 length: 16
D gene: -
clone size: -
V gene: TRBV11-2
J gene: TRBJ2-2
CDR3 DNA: TGTGCCAGCAGCGGAGAAGGACCGAGTGGGACCGGGGAGCTGTTTTTT
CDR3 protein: CASSGEGPSGTGELFF

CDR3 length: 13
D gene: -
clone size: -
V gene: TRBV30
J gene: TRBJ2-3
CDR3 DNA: TGTGCCTGGAACCTGGCCTACACAGATACGCAGTATTTT
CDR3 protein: CAWNLAYTDTQYF

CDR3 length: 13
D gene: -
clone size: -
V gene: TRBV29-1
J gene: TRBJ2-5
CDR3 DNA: TGCAGCGTGTCGGGGCTCGGGCGGGAGACCCAGTACTTC
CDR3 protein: CSVSGLGRETQYF

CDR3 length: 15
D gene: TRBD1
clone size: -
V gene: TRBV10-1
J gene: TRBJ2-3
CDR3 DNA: TGCGCCAGCAGTGGCACAGGACAGGGAGCAGATACGCAGTATTTT
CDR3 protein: CASSGTGQGADTQYF

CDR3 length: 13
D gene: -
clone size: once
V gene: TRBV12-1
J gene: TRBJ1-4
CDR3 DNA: TGTGCCAGCAGCACCGGGGGATTGGAAAAACTGTTTTTT
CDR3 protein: CASSTGGLEKLFF

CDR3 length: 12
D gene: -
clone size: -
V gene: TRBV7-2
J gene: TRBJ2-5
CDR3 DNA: TGTGCCAGCAACGTCGGGGGAGAGACCCAGTACTTC
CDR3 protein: CASNVGGETQYF